The sequence of this T cell receptor (beta chain) was determined in a study of graft-versus-host responses after intestinal transplantation. Trimming took 6 bases from V and 3 from J, leaving 6 bases between them. Germline V gene data show CDR1 as MNHNS and CDR2 as SASEGT. This CDR3 has 11 residues. About this clone itself: Its antigen is unidentified.

Assay used: immunoSEQ multiplex PCR; TCRdb lists only in-frame clones, some missing. The data hold fewer than 150,000 clones, with about 92% observed a single time. Overall study findings and caveats: GvH clones appeared in recipient marrow, some first in ileum or blood. Peak GvH clone levels in circulation were associated with early post-transplant HvG declines.

The receptor was derived from a human donor who received an intestinal transplant. The sequences come from unstimulated CD4+ T cells sorted from spleen or lymph node cells, collected before intestinal transplant. The chain employs TRBV6-1 and TRBJ2-7; D remains ambiguous. The DNA for the CDR3 is TGTGCCAGCAGGGACCGCTACGAGCAGTACTTC. Its translation is CASRDRYEQYF.